These 30 T cell receptor beta chains came from one sample sequenced in a study of control samples from healthy donors and cancer patients (dated by TCRdb to the early 2020s). The library was built by means of the immunoSEQ multiplex PCR assay. Drawn from immuneACCESS, this table holds only the in-frame rearrangements with V and J called that TCRdb kept. Clones are partly lost; checked studies trace under half to an unresolved V gene and leave the rest unexplained. The sample table holds approximately 50,000 clones, of which around nine tenths were seen once. The ten largest clonotypes hold 0.7% to 0.85% of the sample. The sample was PBMCs. Receptors were obtained from a man aged 25-45 years with colorectal cancer.

Points on this clone: Other DNA sequences of this sample code for an identical CDR3. The chain combines TRBV6-4 with TRBJ2-5; tentative D call: TRBD2 (5 bases). Per the germline V gene, CDR1 is MRHNA and CDR2 is SNTAGT. The CDR3 runs 13 residues. With 3 bases removed from V and 4 bases from J, the gap between germline ends came to 9 bases. CDR3 sequence reads: CASSEIGGETQYF. The CDR3 region has the DNA TGTGCCAGCAGTGAAATTGGAGGAGAGACCCAGTACTTC.

The rearrangement uses TRBV5-1 and TRBJ1-2; 9 nucleotides agree with TRBD1. This CDR3 region has 13 residues. In germline, CDR1 is SGHRS, CDR2 YFSETQ. Unmatched junction bases numbered 8, after V lost 7 bases and J lost 7 bases. CDR3 in DNA: TGCGCCAGCGGAGTACAGGGGGCGGGTGGCTACACCTTC. It yields the protein CASGVQGAGGYTF.

This chain links TRBV3-1 (or the pseudogene TRBV3-2) with TRBJ2-7; D uncertain. The CDR3 loop spans 13 amino acids. The ends were cut back, 4 bases at V and 3 bases at J, with 10 bases in the middle. CDR1 LGHDT and CDR2 YNNKEL come from the germline V gene (reference sequence). The CDR3 bases are TGTGCCAGCAGCCGAGGAAGAGACTACGAGCAGTACTTC. It translates to CASSRGRDYEQYF.

The chain recombines TRBV6-2 or TRBV6-3 with TRBJ1-4; D perhaps matches TRBD1 (5 bases). CDR1 is MNHEY, CDR2 SVGEGT, per germline. The CDR3 runs 18 residues. V lost 0 bases and J lost 5, with 19 bases in between. This chain's CDR3 is CASSYSIYRTEKNEKLFF. In DNA, the CDR3 is TGTGCCAGCAGTTACTCTATCTACAGGACCGAAAAGAATGAAAAACTGTTTTTT.

V usage is TRBV5-1 and J usage is TRBJ1-6; TRBD1 matches at 7 bases. V was clipped by 2 bases and J by 6 bases; unmatched bases: 8. CDR1 is SGHRS, CDR2 YFSETQ, per germline. This CDR3 comprises 16 residues. In DNA, the CDR3 is TGCGCCAGCAGCTTCCTGGGGCAGGGGGGTAATTCACCCCTCCACTTT. It yields the protein CASSFLGQGGNSPLHF.

The V call is TRBV3-1 (or the pseudogene TRBV3-2), the J call TRBJ2-1; TRBD2 agrees at 7 bases. Germline assignment: CDR1 LGHDT and CDR2 YNNKEL (reference sequence). V was pared by 1 base and J by 5 bases, with 8 bases of the junction left unmatched. The CDR3 has 16 residues. This CDR3 reads CASSQAASGLDNEQFF. CDR3 bases: TGTGCCAGCAGCCAAGCCGCTAGCGGCCTAGACAATGAGCAGTTCTTC.

This chain connects TRBV7-9 to TRBJ1-1; tentative D call: TRBD1 (6 bases). This CDR3 spans 15 amino acids. Germline V CDR1 and CDR2: SEHNR, FQNEAQ (reference sequence). With 5 bases removed from V and 4 bases from J, the gap between germline ends came to 17 bases. The CDR3 spells CASSTQQGLFTEAFF. CDR3 bases: TGTGCCAGCAGCACACAACAGGGTCTTTTCACTGAAGCTTTCTTT.

In this sample, this clone turned up once. The gene calls are TRBV7-9 and TRBJ1-2; unclear D gene. The CDR3 totals 11 residues. Germline values: CDR1 SEHNR, CDR2 FQNEAQ (reference sequence). Trimming left V 1 base short and J 8 bases short, with 5 bases between. The CDR3 region has the DNA TGTGCCAGCAGCTTAGGGTTGGGCTACACCTTC. Encoded protein: CASSLGLGYTF.

The chain links TRBV6-2 or TRBV6-3 to TRBJ1-3; the D is unclear. Germline-derived CDR1 and CDR2 are MNHEY and SVGEGT. V lost 2 bases and J 0 bases, leaving 8 bases between the germline ends. CDR3 length equals 15 residues. The CDR3 protein is CASSYRRSSGNTIYF. The DNA for the CDR3 is TGTGCCAGCAGTTACCGCAGGAGCTCTGGAAACACCATATATTTT.

The chain is built from TRBV2 and TRBJ1-4; D is unresolved. Looked up from germline, CDR1 is SNHLY and CDR2 is FYNNEI. Trimming pared 6 bases from V and 4 bases from J, leaving 12 bases between. This CDR3 is built from 14 residues. DNA of the CDR3: TGTGCCAGCAGACCATCGGGCTTTAATGAAAAACTGTTTTTT. Residues: CASRPSGFNEKLFF.

V is TRBV3-1 (or the pseudogene TRBV3-2) and J is TRBJ2-5; the match to TRBD2 covers 12 bases. This CDR3 comprises 18 residues. CDR1 LGHDT and CDR2 YNNKEL come from the germline V gene (reference sequence). Trimming cost V 4 bases and J 5 bases; bases outside gene matches: 14. CDR3 residues: CASSPLTSGGPAGETQYF. CDR3 nucleotide sequence: TGTGCCAGCAGCCCTCTGACTAGCGGGGGCCCGGCGGGGGAGACCCAGTACTTC.

V gene TRBV14 combines with J gene TRBJ1-3; the match to TRBD1 covers 7 bases. After removal of 9 bases from V and 0 bases from J, the junction contained 8 bases not matched to a gene. The germline V gene encodes CDR1 SGHDN and CDR2 FVKESK. The CDR3 has 15 residues. The CDR3 is CASKKTGRSGNTIYF. DNA for the CDR3: TGTGCCAGTAAAAAGACAGGGCGCTCTGGAAACACCATATATTTT. The whole variable domain, filled in from reference TRBV14 and TRBJ1-3, reads EAGVTQFPSHSVIEKGQTVTLRCDPISGHDNLYWYRRVMGKEIKFLLHFVKESKQDESGMPNNRFLAERTGGTYSTLKVQPAELEDSGVYFCASKKTGRSGNTIYFGEGSWLTVV.

The rearrangement joins TRBV2 to TRBJ2-3; D is unresolved. Germline assignment: CDR1 SNHLY and CDR2 FYNNEI. Trimming cost V 7 bases and J 0 bases, with 11 bases left between them. The CDR3 is 14 amino acids. Written as DNA, the CDR3 is TGTGCCAGCAAACCGGGTACTAGCACAGATACGCAGTATTTT. It is translated as CASKPGTSTDTQYF. The full variable domain, completed using reference TRBV2 and TRBJ2-3, is EPEVTQTPSHQVTQMGQEVILRCVPISNHLYFYWYRQILGQKVEFLVSFYNNEISEKSEIFDDQFSVERPDGSNFTLKIRSTKLEDSAMYFCASKPGTSTDTQYFGPGTRLTVL.

This chain uses TRBV5-1 with TRBJ1-1; 9 nucleotides match TRBD1. The germline gives CDR1 SGHRS, CDR2 YFSETQ. V trimming: 1 base; J trimming: 7 bases; junction bases outside the gene matches: 5. The length of the CDR3 is 14 residues. CDR3 sequence: CASSLIPGQGEAFF. CDR3 in DNA: TGCGCCAGCAGCTTGATCCCGGGACAGGGTGAAGCTTTCTTT. Looking up the rest from reference TRBV5-1 and TRBJ1-1 gives the full variable domain: KAGVTQTPRYLIKTRGQQVTLSCSPISGHRSVSWYQQTPGQGLQFLFEYFSETQRNKGNFPGRFSGRQFSNSRSEMNVSTLELGDSALYLCASSLIPGQGEAFFGQGTRLTVV.

This clone occurred once. The gene calls are TRBV6-5 and TRBJ1-4; D remains ambiguous. The CDR3 totals 16 residues. Trimming shortened V by 2 bases and J by 0 bases, and 10 bases separated the two germline ends. Germline V gene data show CDR1 as MNHEY and CDR2 as SVGAGI. This chain's CDR3 is CASSYRGGSTNEKLFF. DNA of the CDR3: TGTGCCAGCAGTTACAGAGGTGGTTCAACTAATGAAAAACTGTTTTTT.

The V call is TRBV11-2, the J call TRBJ2-7, with D perhaps TRBD1 (5 bases). V was trimmed by 5 bases and J by 3 bases, leaving 11 bases between them. The CDR3 runs to 13 residues. Germline V gene sequence: CDR1 SGHAT, CDR2 FQNNGV. This chain's CDR3 is CASSLRVIYEQYF. The DNA of the CDR3 is TGTGCCAGCAGCCTCAGGGTTATCTACGAGCAGTACTTC.

Only one count was recorded for this clone. The gene calls are TRBV5-4 and TRBJ1-2; TRBD1 matches at 9 bases. This CDR3 comprises 16 residues. The V gene's germline CDR1 is SGHNT and CDR2 YYREEE (reference sequence). J was trimmed by 0 bases and V by 2 bases; bases with no gene match: 5. The DNA of the CDR3 is TGTGCCAGCAGCTTCCCCGGGACAGGGACTAACTATGGCTACACCTTC. Its translation: CASSFPGTGTNYGYTF. Together with reference TRBV5-4 and TRBJ1-2, the CDR3 gives the full variable domain: ETGVTQSPTHLIKTRGQQVTLRCSSQSGHNTVSWYQQALGQGPQFIFQYYREEENGRGNFPPRFSGLQFPNYSSELNVNALELDDSALYLCASSFPGTGTNYGYTFGSGTRLTVV.

The chain is built from TRBV19 and TRBJ1-5, with D maybe TRBD1 (5 bases). Germline values: CDR1 LNHDA, CDR2 SQIVND (reference sequence). Trimming cost V 5 bases and J 1 base, with 15 bases left between them. The CDR3 covers 16 residues. Here the CDR3 DNA reads TGTGCCAGTAGTGTAGGTGGGGCGTGGAGCAATCAGCCCCAGCATTTT. It specifies CASSVGGAWSNQPQHF.

This chain uses TRBV12-3 or TRBV12-4 with TRBJ2-1, with D tentatively TRBD1 (7 bases). The germline V and J ends were trimmed by 6 bases and 12 bases, with 12 bases remaining between them. The CDR3 extends over 11 amino acids. CDR3 sequence: CASSYRGGQFF. In DNA form, the CDR3 reads TGTGCCAGCAGCTACAGGGGAGGGCAGTTCTTC.

The genes are TRBV18 and TRBJ1-2; 9 bases map to TRBD1. This CDR3 is built from 15 residues. The trim removed 2 bases at V and 10 bases at J, leaving 11 bases unmatched. The germline V gene encodes CDR1 KGHSH and CDR2 LQKENI. Written as DNA, the CDR3 is TGTGCCAGCTCACCAGCTACTACAGGGGGCTTCTACTACACCTTC. Amino acid sequence: CASSPATTGGFYYTF.

The chain has TRBV4-1 and TRBJ2-1; no definite D call. This CDR3 has 16 amino acids. The germline gives CDR1 MGHRA, CDR2 YSYEKL. V was cut by 1 base and J by 0 bases, with 10 bases left in between. The CDR3 reads CASSQGILSSYNEQFF. The CDR3 DNA follows: TGCGCCAGCAGCCAAGGTATCCTCAGCTCCTACAATGAGCAGTTCTTC.

V is TRBV7-2 and J is TRBJ1-5; D gene uncertain. Trimming removed 1 base from V and 3 bases from J, with 13 bases in between. The CDR3 loop spans 16 amino acids. The germline CDR1 and CDR2 sequences are SGHTA and FQGNSA. CDR3 DNA: TGTGCCAGCAGCTTAGGGAGGGCCTCTCCCAATCAGCCCCAGCATTTT. This codes for CASSLGRASPNQPQHF.

This clone was counted only a few times. The chain joins TRBV4-2 to TRBJ1-1, with TRBD1 matching 8 bases. The CDR3 loop spans 16 amino acids. Germline CDR1 and CDR2: LGHNA and YNFKEQ. With V trimmed by 0 bases and J by 1 base, 4 bases remained unmatched. CDR3 bases: TGTGCCAGCAGCCAAGATCCCGGGACAGGGAACACTGAAGCTTTCTTT. It translates to CASSQDPGTGNTEAFF.

The chain links TRBV7-9 to TRBJ2-6, with a tentative D call TRBD2 (5 bases). The CDR3 runs to 14 residues. Germline V gene lookup returns CDR1 SEHNR and CDR2 FQNEAQ (reference sequence). V lost 6 bases to trimming and J lost 0 bases, with 6 bases between them. CDR3 in DNA: TGTGCCAGCAGAGGAGGCTCTGGGGCCAACGTCCTGACTTTC. Its protein is CASRGGSGANVLTF.

The gene calls are TRBV28 and TRBJ1-2, with D tentatively TRBD1 (6 bases). Germline V lookup: CDR1 MDHEN, CDR2 SYDVKM. The CDR3 is 13 residues long. V lost 6 bases and J lost 8, with 16 bases in between. This chain's CDR3 is CASREQGTDGYTF. As DNA, the CDR3 is TGTGCCAGCAGAGAACAGGGAACTGACGGCTACACCTTC.

V and J are TRBV20-1 and TRBJ2-3; D might be TRBD1 (5 bases). V lost 3 bases and J lost 0, with 13 bases in between. Germline CDR1 is DFQATT and CDR2 is SNEGSKA (reference sequence). This CDR3 comprises 15 residues. The CDR3 reads CSASPLTASTDTQYF. CDR3 nucleotides: TGCAGTGCTAGTCCCTTGACAGCTAGCACAGATACGCAGTATTTT.

V gene TRBV5-4 combines with J gene TRBJ1-2, with 9 nucleotides matching TRBD1. Germline-derived CDR1 and CDR2 are SGHNT and YYREEE (reference sequence). The CDR3 is 13 residues long. V shed 2 bases, J shed 6 bases, and the junction held 2 bases outside the gene matches. The CDR3 DNA reads TGTGCCAGCAGCTTCACAGGGGGCAATGGCTACACCTTC. As protein: CASSFTGGNGYTF.

The genes are TRBV7-2 and TRBJ1-3; the D gene is possibly TRBD1 (5 bases). This CDR3 is built from 14 residues. Trimming removed 3 bases at V and 1 base at J, with 7 bases between. Germline CDR1 reads SGHTA; CDR2 reads FQGNSA. The CDR3 region has the DNA TGTGCCAGCAGCTTCAGGACATCTGGAAACACCATATATTTT. Its translation is CASSFRTSGNTIYF.

Only a few counts were recorded for this clone. The genes are TRBV5-6 and TRBJ1-2; D is uncertain. CDR1 SGHDT and CDR2 YYEEEE come from the germline V gene. Trimming removed 0 bases from V and 4 bases from J, with 13 bases in between. The CDR3 contains 15 residues. In DNA form, the CDR3 reads TGTGCCAGCAGCTTGGGTACAGCCCCCCCCTATGGCTACACCTTC. Amino acid sequence: CASSLGTAPPYGYTF.

The chain joins TRBV27 to TRBJ1-5, with TRBD1 matching 8 bases. The V gene end was trimmed by 2 bases and the J gene end by 1 base; junction bases not matched to a gene: 10. Germline CDR1 reads MNHEY; CDR2 reads SMNVEV (reference sequence). The CDR3 is made up of 18 amino acids. CDR3 in amino acids: CASSLPARTGLSNQPQHF. The CDR3 bases are TGTGCCAGCAGTTTACCCGCCCGGACAGGGTTGAGCAATCAGCCCCAGCATTTT.